This T cell receptor (beta chain) was found in a study of OX40 agonist ivuxolimab in advanced cancers. Study in general: Ivuxolimab, an antibody that agonizes OX40 (CD134), was administered to the patients.

The V end was cut by 4 bases, the J end by 1 base, with 9 bases between. This CDR3 region has 13 residues. CDR1 SGHRS and CDR2 YFSETQ come from the germline V gene. The repertoire was sequenced with immunoSEQ multiplex PCR; TCRdb's copy has only in-frame clones and lacks some. Seen here are about 70,000 clones, roughly 92% observed once, and the top ten hold less than 10%. The sequenced sample was CD4+ or CD8+ T cells sorted from blood, obtained in a trial of the OX40 agonist ivuxolimab. The chain links TRBV5-1 to TRBJ2-7, with D maybe TRBD1 (6 bases). This sequence was found in an adult with an advanced solid tumor such as melanoma, head and neck, liver or kidney cancer. This CDR3 is CASSPDSSYEQYF. Written as DNA, the CDR3 is TGCGCCAGCAGCCCGGACAGTTCCTACGAGCAGTACTTC.